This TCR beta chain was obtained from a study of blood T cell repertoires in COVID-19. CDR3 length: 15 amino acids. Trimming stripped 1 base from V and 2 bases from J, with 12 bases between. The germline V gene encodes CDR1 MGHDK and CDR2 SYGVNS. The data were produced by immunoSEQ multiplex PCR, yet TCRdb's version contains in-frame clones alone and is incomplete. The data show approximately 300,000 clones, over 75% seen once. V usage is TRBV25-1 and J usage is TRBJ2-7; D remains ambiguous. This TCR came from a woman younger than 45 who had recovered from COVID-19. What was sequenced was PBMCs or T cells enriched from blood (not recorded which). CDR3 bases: TGTGCCAGCAGTGAATGGTCAGGTCATCCCTACGAGCAGTACTTC. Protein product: CASSEWSGHPYEQYF.